This T cell receptor beta chain was retrieved from a study of blood T cell repertoires in COVID-19. Study background: The analysed material was cDNA or gDNA that came from T cells, B-cell-depleted T cells, or PBMCs.

The protocol was immunoSEQ multiplex PCR, while the TCRdb copy is restricted to in-frame clones and leaves out a portion. The data contain approximately 61,000 clones, roughly 80% of them singletons. V gave up 6 bases and J gave up 0 bases, with 9 bases separating them. The germline CDR1 and CDR2 sequences are SEHNR and FQNEAQ (reference sequence). The CDR3 extends over 14 amino acids. Sample: peripheral blood. The receptor was derived from a woman between 65 and 79 years old with acute or convalescent COVID-19. The V and J genes are TRBV7-9 and TRBJ1-3; D unresolved. CDR3 bases: TGTGCCAGCAGTGATCTGAGCTCTGGAAACACCATATATTTT. Its translation: CASSDLSSGNTIYF.